Below, 10 T cell receptor beta chains from the same sample are listed, as sequenced in a study of control samples from healthy donors and cancer patients. The repertoire was sequenced with immunoSEQ multiplex PCR; TCRdb's copy has only in-frame clones and lacks some. The sample includes about 12,000 clones, 85% to 95% seen only once; the top ten take around 15%. The sequenced material came from PBMCs. The receptors were gathered from a man at least 80 years old with lung cancer.

J is TRBJ2-1 and V is TRBV25-1; D unclear. Trimming left V 2 bases short and J 5 bases short, with 13 bases between. Germline V gene sequence: CDR1 MGHDK, CDR2 SYGVNS. The CDR3 runs to 15 residues. The chain's CDR3 is CASSEGLGSHNEQFF. As DNA, the CDR3 is TGTGCCAGCAGTGAAGGCCTAGGTTCCCACAATGAGCAGTTCTTC.

J is TRBJ2-7 and V is TRBV7-2, with D perhaps being TRBD1 or TRBD2 (6 bases each). The CDR3 spans 14 residues. CDR1 and CDR2 from the germline V gene are SGHTA and FQGNSA. V dropped 1 base and J dropped 4 bases, with 11 bases sitting between them. The CDR3 loop is CASSLGRGHYEQYV. As DNA, the CDR3 is TGTGCCAGCAGCTTAGGCCGGGGGCATTACGAGCAGTACGTC.

The chain has TRBV4-3 and TRBJ1-3, with D unresolved. Looked up from germline, CDR1 is LGHNA and CDR2 is YSLEER. Trimming removed 0 bases from V and 9 bases from J, with 9 bases in between. The CDR3 sequence is 13 residues long. CDR3: CASSQDSIGTIYF. In nucleotides, the CDR3 is TGCGCCAGCAGCCAAGATAGTATAGGCACCATATATTTT.

V and J are TRBV7-9 and TRBJ2-1, with D uncertain. The CDR3 is 12 residues long. Trimming pared 5 bases from V and 10 bases from J, leaving 12 bases between. CDR1 is SEHNR and CDR2 is FQNEAQ in the germline V gene (reference sequence). The CDR3 DNA follows: TGTGCCAGCAGCCCCACAGTCACCGAGCAGTTCTTC. Translation gives CASSPTVTEQFF. Filled out from reference TRBV7-9 and TRBJ2-1, the complete variable domain reads DTGVSQNPRHKITKRGQNVTFRCDPISEHNRLYWYRQTLGQGPEFLTYFQNEAQLEKSRLLSDRFSAERPKGSFSTLEIQRTEQGDSAMYLCASSPTVTEQFFGPGTRLTVL.

The chain carries TRBV19 and TRBJ2-1; 9 nucleotides match TRBD1. Trimming cost V 6 bases and J 5 bases; bases outside gene matches: 8. This CDR3 has 15 residues. Germline loops: CDR1 LNHDA, CDR2 SQIVND (reference sequence). The CDR3 coding sequence is TGTGCCAGTAGAGGGACAGGGAGGATGGACAATGAGCAGTTCTTC. Its translation: CASRGTGRMDNEQFF.

The chain links TRBV24-1 to TRBJ2-5; 10 nucleotides match TRBD1. In germline, CDR1 is KGHDR, CDR2 SFDVKD. The CDR3 spans 16 residues. The ends lost 9 bases at V and 4 bases at J; junction bases unmatched: 13. The CDR3 here is CATGNYKTGGGETQYF. In DNA form, the CDR3 reads TGTGCCACCGGGAATTATAAGACAGGGGGCGGAGAGACCCAGTACTTC.

The chain links TRBV27 to TRBJ2-3; no definite D call. The germline gives CDR1 MNHEY, CDR2 SMNVEV (reference sequence). The CDR3 length is 14 residues. V was cut by 2 bases and J by 5 bases, with 11 bases left in between. CDR3 sequence (DNA): TGTGCCAGCAGTTTAACGAATCTTTTAGATACGCAGTATTTT. As protein: CASSLTNLLDTQYF.

This sequence joins TRBV5-1 and TRBJ2-5; 7 positions agree with TRBD2. There are 13 residues in the CDR3. V shed 1 base and J 3 bases; nucleotides not matched to a gene: 0. CDR1 and CDR2 from the germline V gene are SGHRS and YFSETQ. The CDR3 sequence is CASSLLAEETQYF. The CDR3 DNA reads as TGCGCCAGCAGCTTGCTAGCGGAAGAGACCCAGTACTTC.

The chain couples TRBV7-2 to TRBJ1-4; 7 positions agree with TRBD1. The CDR3 is 13 residues long. V lost 7 bases and J lost 7; bases outside the gene matches: 6. CDR1 and CDR2 from the germline V gene are SGHTA and FQGNSA. In nucleotides, the CDR3 is TGTGCCAGCAAAGGGGGCGGCGGTGAAAAACTGTTTTTT. The encoded protein is CASKGGGGEKLFF.

The chain has TRBV6-1 and TRBJ2-7; D gene unclear. Germline CDR1 MNHNS, CDR2 SASEGT. The CDR3 contains 13 residues. Trimming stripped 1 base from V and 0 bases from J, with 4 bases between. The CDR3 loop is CASSEGNSYEQYF. Written as DNA, the CDR3 is TGTGCCAGCAGTGAAGGGAACTCCTACGAGCAGTACTTC.